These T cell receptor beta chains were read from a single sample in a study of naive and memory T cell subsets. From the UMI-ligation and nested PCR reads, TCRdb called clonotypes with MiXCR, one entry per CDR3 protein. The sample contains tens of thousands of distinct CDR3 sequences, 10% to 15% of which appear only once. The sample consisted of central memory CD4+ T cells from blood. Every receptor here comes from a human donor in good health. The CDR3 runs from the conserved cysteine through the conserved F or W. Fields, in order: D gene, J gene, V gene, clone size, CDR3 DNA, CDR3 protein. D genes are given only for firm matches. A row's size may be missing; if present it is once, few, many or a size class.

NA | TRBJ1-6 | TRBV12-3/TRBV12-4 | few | TGTGCCAGCAGTTTCGGAGGGCAGACGAATTCACCCCTCCACTTT | CASSFGGQTNSPLHF
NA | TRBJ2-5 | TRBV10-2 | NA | TGCGCCAGCAGAGAAATACGGGGGACCCAGTACTTC | CASREIRGTQYF
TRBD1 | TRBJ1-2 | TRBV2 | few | TGTGCCAGCACTGGGGACAGCTATGGCTACACCTTC | CASTGDSYGYTF
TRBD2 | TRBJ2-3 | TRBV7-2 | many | TGTGCCAGCAGCAGAGCCGGCCTAGCGGGAGAGGGTACGCAGTATTTT | CASSRAGLAGEGTQYF
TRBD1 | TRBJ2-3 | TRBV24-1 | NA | TGTGCCACCAGTGATTTGGGGACAGGGTCGACAGATACGCAGTATTTT | CATSDLGTGSTDTQYF
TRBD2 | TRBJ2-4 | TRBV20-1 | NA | TGCAGTGCCAATACCGGGACTAGCTTCGGACTTCAGTACTTC | CSANTGTSFGLQYF
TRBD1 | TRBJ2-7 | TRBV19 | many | TGTGCCAGTGCGGGACAGGGGGGGAGCTACGAGCAGTACTTC | CASAGQGGSYEQYF
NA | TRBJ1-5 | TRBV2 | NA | TGTGCCAGCAAGGACAGAAATAGCAATCAGCCCCAGCATTTT | CASKDRNSNQPQHF
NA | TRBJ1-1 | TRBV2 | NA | TGTGCCAGCCGGGGAGACAGGAACACTGAAGCTTTCTTT | CASRGDRNTEAFF
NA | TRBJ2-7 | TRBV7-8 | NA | TGTGCCAGCAGCTTAGAGGGCAGGGGTCGGGTCGAGCAGTACTTC | CASSLEGRGRVEQYF
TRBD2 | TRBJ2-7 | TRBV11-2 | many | TGTGCCAGCAGTTTAAGCGGGATCGAGCAGTACTTC | CASSLSGIEQYF
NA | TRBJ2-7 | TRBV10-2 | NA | TGCGCCAGCATGTTTCCAGGGGTCTACGAGCAGTACTTC | CASMFPGVYEQYF
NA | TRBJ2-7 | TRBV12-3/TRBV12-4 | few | TGTGCCAGCAGCCGAGGACTAAACTACGAGCAGTACTTC | CASSRGLNYEQYF
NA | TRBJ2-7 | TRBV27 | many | TGTGCCAGCAGTCTCACCCCCCCCGGGACGGTCACCTACGAGCAGTACTTC | CASSLTPPGTVTYEQYF
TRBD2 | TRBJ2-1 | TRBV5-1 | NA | TGCGCCAGCAGCTTGCAAGCGGGAAGAGGAGGGAATGAGCAGTTCTTC | CASSLQAGRGGNEQFF
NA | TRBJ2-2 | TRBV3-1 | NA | TGTGCCAGCAGCCTCTACAGGGTATCGGACACCGGGGAGCTGTTTTTT | CASSLYRVSDTGELFF
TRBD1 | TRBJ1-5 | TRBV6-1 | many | TGTGCCAGCAGTTCGACAGGGGGCCGCAATCAGCCCCAGCATTTT | CASSSTGGRNQPQHF
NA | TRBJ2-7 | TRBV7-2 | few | TGTGCCAGCAGCTTATCGTTCGGCAGCGAGCAGTACTTC | CASSLSFGSEQYF
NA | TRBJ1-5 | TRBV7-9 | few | TGTGCCAGCAGTTTTAGTTGGGGGTCGAGCAATCAGCCCCAGCATTTT | CASSFSWGSSNQPQHF
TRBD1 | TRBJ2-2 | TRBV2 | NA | TGTGCCAGCATTCCGGGACAGGGTTTCCCCGGGGAGCTGTTTTTT | CASIPGQGFPGELFF
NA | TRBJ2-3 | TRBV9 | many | TGTGCCAGCAGCGTAGTTCCAGATACGCAGTATTTT | CASSVVPDTQYF
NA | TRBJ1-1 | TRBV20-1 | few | TGCAGTGCTAGAGATCCCCGGGGGTCGGACACTGAAGCTTTCTTT | CSARDPRGSDTEAFF
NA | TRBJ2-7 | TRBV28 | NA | TGTGCCAGCAGTTTATTTGGGTCCTACGAGCAGTACTTC | CASSLFGSYEQYF
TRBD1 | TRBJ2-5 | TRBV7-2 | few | TGTGCCAGCAGCTACGAGACAGGGGTTGGGACCCAGTACTTC | CASSYETGVGTQYF
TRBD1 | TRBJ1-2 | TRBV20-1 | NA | TGCAGTGCTCCCTTAGGGACAGGGGCGAACTATGGCTACACCTTC | CSAPLGTGANYGYTF
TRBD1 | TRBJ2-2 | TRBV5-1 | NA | TGCGCCAGCAGCGAGGGGGCCCGCCCGTTCACCGGGGAGCTGTTTTTT | CASSEGARPFTGELFF
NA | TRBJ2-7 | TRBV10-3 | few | TGTGCCATCAGTGAACAGGGTTACGAGCAGTACTTC | CAISEQGYEQYF
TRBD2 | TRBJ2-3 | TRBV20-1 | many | TGCAGTGCTAGAGAGACTAGCGGGAGGGCCTGGGGGACAGATACGCAGTATTTT | CSARETSGRAWGTDTQYF
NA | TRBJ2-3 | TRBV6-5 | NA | TGTGCCAGCAGTATCGGGAGTGCGGCAGATACGCAGTATTTT | CASSIGSAADTQYF
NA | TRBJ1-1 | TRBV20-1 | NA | TGCAGTGCTACCCCCTCTCAGCAGAGGAACACTGAAGCTTTCTTT | CSATPSQQRNTEAFF
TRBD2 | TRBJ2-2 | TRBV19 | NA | TGTGCCAGTAAGACTAGCGGGATAAGCGGGGAGCTGTTTTTT | CASKTSGISGELFF
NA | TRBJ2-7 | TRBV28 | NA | TGTGCCAGCAGTTTAGCTCAGGGAGACCGCGAGCAGTACTTC | CASSLAQGDREQYF
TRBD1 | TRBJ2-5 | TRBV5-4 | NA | TGTGCCAGCAGCTTGGAGGACAGGGCAGAGACCCAGTACTTC | CASSLEDRAETQYF
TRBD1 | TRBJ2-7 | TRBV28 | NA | TGTGCCAGCAGTTTATTGACAGGGACCTACGAGCAGTACTTC | CASSLLTGTYEQYF
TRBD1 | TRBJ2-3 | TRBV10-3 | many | TGTGCCATCAGTAGAGGACAGGGCGATACGCAGTATTTT | CAISRGQGDTQYF
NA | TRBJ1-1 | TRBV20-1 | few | TGCAGTGCTAGGCCCTGGAACACTGAAGCTTTCTTT | CSARPWNTEAFF
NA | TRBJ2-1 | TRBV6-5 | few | TGTGCCAGCAGCCGCGTGGCCTTCGGGGAGCAGTTCTTC | CASSRVAFGEQFF
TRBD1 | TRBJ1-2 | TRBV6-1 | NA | TGTGCCAGCAGTGAAGCGGGACAGGGGTGGAACTATGGCTACACCTTC | CASSEAGQGWNYGYTF
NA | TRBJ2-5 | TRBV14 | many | TGTGCCAGCAGCTACAGTTACCAAGAGACCCAGTACTTC | CASSYSYQETQYF
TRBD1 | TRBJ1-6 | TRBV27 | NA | TGTGCCAGCAGTGGGGGACAGAGCTCCTATAATTCACCCCTCCACTTT | CASSGGQSSYNSPLHF